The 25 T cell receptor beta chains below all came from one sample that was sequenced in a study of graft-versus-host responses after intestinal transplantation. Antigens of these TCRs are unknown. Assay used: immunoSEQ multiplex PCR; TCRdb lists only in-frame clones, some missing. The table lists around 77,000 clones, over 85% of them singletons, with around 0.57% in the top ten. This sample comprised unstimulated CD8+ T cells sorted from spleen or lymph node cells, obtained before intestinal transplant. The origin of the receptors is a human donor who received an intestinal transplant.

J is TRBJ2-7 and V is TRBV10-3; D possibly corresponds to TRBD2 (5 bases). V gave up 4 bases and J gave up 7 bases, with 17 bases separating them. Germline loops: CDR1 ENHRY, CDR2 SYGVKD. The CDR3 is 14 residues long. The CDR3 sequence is CAISGSGPIGEQYF. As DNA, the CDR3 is TGTGCCATCAGTGGCAGCGGCCCAATTGGGGAGCAGTACTTC.

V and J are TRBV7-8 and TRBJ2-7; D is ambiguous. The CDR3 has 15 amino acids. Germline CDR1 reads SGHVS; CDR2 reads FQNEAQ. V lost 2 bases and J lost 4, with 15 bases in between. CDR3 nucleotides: TGTGCCAGCAGCTTAATCGGGTTTCGAGATTACGAGCAGTACTTC. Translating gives CASSLIGFRDYEQYF.

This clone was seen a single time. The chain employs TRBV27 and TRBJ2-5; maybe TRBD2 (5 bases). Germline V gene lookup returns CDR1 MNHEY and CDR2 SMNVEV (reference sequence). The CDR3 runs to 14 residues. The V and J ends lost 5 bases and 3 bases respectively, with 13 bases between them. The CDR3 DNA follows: TGTGCCAGCAGTCACTATATCGGGGAAGAGACCCAGTACTTC. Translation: CASSHYIGEETQYF.

This CDR3 is CASSHNTDTQYF. The CDR3 nucleotides read TGCGCCAGCAGCCACAACACAGATACGCAGTATTTT. The chain uses TRBV10-1 and TRBJ2-3; no reliable D call. CDR1 and CDR2 (germline): WNHNN, SYGVQD (reference sequence). The CDR3 contains 12 residues. With 6 bases removed from V and 2 bases from J, the gap between germline ends came to 6 bases.

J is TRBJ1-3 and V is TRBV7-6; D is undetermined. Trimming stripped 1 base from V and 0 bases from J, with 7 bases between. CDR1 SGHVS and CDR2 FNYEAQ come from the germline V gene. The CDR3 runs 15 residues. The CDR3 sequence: CASSLDSNSGNTIYF. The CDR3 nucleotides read TGTGCCAGCAGCTTAGACAGTAACTCTGGAAACACCATATATTTT.

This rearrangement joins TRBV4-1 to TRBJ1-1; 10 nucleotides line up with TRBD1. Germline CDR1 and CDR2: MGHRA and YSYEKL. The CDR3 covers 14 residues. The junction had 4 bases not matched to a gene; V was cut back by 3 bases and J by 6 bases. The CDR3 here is CASSHAGTGAEAFF. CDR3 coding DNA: TGCGCCAGCAGCCACGCCGGGACAGGGGCTGAAGCTTTCTTT.

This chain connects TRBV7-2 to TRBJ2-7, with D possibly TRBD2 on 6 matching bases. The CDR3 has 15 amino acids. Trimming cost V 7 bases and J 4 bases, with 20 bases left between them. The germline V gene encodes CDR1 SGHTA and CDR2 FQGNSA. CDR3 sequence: CASNTPREPPYEQYF. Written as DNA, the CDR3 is TGTGCCAGCAATACTCCCCGGGAGCCCCCTTACGAGCAGTACTTC.

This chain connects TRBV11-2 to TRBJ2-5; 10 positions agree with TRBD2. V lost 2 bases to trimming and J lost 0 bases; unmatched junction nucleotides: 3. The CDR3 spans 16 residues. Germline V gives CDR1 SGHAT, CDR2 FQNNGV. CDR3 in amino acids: CASSLRTSGYQETQYF. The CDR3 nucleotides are TGTGCCAGCAGCTTACGGACTAGCGGCTACCAAGAGACCCAGTACTTC.

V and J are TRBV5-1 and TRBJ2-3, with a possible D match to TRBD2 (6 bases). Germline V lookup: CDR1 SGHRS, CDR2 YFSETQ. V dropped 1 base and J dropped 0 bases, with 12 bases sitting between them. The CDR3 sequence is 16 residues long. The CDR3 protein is CASSLRPGTSTDTQYF. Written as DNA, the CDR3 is TGCGCCAGCAGCTTGCGGCCCGGGACTAGCACAGATACGCAGTATTTT.

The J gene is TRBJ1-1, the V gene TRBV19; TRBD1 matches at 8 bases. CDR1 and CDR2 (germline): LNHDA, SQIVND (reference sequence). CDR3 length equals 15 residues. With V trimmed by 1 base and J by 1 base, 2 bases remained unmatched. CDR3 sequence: CASSIGTGWNTEAFF. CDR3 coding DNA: TGTGCCAGTAGTATAGGGACAGGGTGGAACACTGAAGCTTTCTTT.

As DNA, the CDR3 is TGTGCCACCGGTTTGGACGCCAGCTTGCCCTACGAGCAGTACTTC. Translating gives CATGLDASLPYEQYF. The rearrangement joins TRBV15 to TRBJ2-7, with no clear D. The CDR3 sequence is 15 residues long. Germline V gene lookup returns CDR1 LNHNV and CDR2 YYDKDF (reference sequence). Trimming left V 8 bases short and J 2 bases short, with 19 bases between.

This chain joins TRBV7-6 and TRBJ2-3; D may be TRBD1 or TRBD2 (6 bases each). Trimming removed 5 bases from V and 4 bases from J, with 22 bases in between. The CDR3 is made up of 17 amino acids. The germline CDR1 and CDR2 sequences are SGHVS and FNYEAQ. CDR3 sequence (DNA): TGTGCCAGCAGCCCCCCCTTCGGGGGCCATAGTTCAGATACGCAGTATTTT. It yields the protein CASSPPFGGHSSDTQYF.

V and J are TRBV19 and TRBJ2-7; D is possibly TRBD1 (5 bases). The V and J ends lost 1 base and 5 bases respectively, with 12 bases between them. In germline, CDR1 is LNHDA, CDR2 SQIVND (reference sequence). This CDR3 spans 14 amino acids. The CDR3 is CASSIGREADEQYF. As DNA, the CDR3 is TGTGCCAGTAGTATAGGCAGGGAAGCCGACGAGCAGTACTTC.

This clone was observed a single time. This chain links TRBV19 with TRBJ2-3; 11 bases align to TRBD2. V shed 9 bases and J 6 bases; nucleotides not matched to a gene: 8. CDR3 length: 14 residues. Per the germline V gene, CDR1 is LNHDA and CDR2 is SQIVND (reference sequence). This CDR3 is CASQLAGVIDTQYF. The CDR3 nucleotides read TGTGCCAGCCAACTAGCGGGAGTAATTGATACGCAGTATTTT.

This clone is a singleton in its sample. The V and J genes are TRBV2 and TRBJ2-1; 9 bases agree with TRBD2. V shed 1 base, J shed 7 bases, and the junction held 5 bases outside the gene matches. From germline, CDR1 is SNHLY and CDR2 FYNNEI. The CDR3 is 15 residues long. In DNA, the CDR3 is TGTGCCAGCAGTGAAGAGGCGGGAGGGCGTAATGAGCAGTTCTTC. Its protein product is CASSEEAGGRNEQFF.

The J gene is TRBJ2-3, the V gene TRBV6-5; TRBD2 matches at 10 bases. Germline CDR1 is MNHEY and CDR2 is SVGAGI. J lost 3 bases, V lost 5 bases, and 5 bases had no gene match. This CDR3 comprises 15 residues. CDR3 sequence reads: CASSSGRVITDTQYF. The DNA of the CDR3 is TGTGCCAGCAGTAGCGGGAGGGTTATTACAGATACGCAGTATTTT.

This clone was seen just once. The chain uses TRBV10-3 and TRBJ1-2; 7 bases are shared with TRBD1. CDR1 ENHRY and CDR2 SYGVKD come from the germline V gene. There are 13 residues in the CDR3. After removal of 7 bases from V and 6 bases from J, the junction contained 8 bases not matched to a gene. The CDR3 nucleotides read TGTGCCATCACAGAGGGACAGACAGATGGCTACACCTTC. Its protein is CAITEGQTDGYTF.

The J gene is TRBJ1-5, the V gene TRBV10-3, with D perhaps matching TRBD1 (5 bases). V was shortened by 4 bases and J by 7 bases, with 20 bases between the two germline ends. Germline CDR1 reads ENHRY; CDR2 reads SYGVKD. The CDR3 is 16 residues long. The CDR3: CAISATGRGVRQPQHF. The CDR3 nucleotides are TGTGCCATCAGTGCCACGGGGAGAGGGGTTCGGCAGCCCCAGCATTTT.

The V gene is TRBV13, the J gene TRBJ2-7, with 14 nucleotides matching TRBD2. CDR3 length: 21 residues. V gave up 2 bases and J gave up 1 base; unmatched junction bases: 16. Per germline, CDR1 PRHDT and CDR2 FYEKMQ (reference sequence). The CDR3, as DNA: TGTGCCAGCAGCTTATTAAACAGTGGGACTAGCGGGAGAGGGAGTTCCTACGAGCAGTACTTC. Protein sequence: CASSLLNSGTSGRGSSYEQYF.

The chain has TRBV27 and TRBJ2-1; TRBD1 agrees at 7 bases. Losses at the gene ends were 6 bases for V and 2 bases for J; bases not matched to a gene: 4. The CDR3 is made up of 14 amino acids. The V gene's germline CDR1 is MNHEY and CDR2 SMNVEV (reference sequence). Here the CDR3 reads CASRRDSTYNEQFF. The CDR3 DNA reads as TGTGCCAGCAGACGGGACAGTACCTACAATGAGCAGTTCTTC.

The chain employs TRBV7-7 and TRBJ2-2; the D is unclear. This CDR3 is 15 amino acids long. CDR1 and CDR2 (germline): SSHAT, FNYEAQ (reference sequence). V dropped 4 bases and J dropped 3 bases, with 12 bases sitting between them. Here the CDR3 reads CASSSGPIYTGELFF. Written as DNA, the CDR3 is TGTGCCAGCAGCTCTGGACCTATCTACACCGGGGAGCTGTTTTTT.

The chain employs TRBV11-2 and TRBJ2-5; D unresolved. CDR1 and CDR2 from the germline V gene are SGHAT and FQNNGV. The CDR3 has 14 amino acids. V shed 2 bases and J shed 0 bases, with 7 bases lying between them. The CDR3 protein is CASSLLADQETQYF. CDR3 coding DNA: TGTGCCAGCAGCTTATTGGCGGACCAAGAGACCCAGTACTTC.

The CDR3 bases are TGTGCCAGCAGCGGGGGAGGGGTGCCTTACAATGAGCAGTTCTTC. Its translation is CASSGGGVPYNEQFF. The V call is TRBV7-9, the J call TRBJ2-1; 7 nucleotides match TRBD2. The CDR3 contains 15 residues. Germline CDR1 reads SEHNR; CDR2 reads FQNEAQ (reference sequence). The V segment lost 5 bases and the J segment 4 bases; nucleotides outside the gene matches: 8.

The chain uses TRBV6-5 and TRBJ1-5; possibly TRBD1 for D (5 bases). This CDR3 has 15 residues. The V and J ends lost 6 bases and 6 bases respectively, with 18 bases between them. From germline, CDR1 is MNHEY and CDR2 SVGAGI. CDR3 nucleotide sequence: TGTGCCAGCAGCTCGGTCTCCCCGGGGGGTCAGCCCCAGCATTTT. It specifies CASSSVSPGGQPQHF.

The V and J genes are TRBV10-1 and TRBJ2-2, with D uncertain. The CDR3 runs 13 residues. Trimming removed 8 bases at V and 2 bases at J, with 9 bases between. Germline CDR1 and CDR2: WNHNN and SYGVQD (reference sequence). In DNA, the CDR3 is TGCGCCAGCGGACGGACCAACACCGGGGAGCTGTTTTTT. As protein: CASGRTNTGELFF.